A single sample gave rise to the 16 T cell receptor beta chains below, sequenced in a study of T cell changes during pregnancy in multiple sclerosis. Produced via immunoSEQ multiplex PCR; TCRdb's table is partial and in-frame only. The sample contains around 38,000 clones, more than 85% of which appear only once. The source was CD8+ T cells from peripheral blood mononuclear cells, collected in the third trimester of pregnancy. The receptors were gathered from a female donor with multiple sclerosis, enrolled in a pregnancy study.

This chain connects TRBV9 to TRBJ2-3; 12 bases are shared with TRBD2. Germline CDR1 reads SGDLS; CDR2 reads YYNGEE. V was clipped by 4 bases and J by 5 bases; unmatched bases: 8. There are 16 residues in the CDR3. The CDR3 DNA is TGTGCCAGCAGCCCAGCTAGCGGGAGGGCTGGAGATACGCAGTATTTT. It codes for CASSPASGRAGDTQYF.

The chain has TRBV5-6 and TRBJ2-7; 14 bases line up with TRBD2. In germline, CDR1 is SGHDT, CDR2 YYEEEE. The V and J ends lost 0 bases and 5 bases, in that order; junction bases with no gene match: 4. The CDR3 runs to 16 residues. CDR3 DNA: TGTGCCAGCAGCTTGGCCCCGGGACTAGCGGGAGACGAGCAGTACTTC. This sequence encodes CASSLAPGLAGDEQYF.

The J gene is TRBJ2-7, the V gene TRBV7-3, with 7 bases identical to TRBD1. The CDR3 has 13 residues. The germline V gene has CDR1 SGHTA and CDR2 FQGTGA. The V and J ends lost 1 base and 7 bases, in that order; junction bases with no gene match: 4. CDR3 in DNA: TGTGCCAGCAGCTTAAAAGGGGGCGAGGAGCAGTACTTC. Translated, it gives CASSLKGGEEQYF.

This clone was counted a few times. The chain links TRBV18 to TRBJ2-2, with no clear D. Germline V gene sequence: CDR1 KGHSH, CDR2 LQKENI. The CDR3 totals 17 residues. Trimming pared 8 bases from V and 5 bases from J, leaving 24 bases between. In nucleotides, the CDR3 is TGTGCCAGCCATCCCCTTTCTGGCCCGTCGAGGACCGGGGAGCTGTTTTTT. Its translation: CASHPLSGPSRTGELFF.

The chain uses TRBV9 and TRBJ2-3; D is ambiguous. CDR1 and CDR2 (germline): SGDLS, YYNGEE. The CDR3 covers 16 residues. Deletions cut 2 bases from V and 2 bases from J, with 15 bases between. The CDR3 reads CASSVTGLGNTDTQYF. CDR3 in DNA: TGTGCCAGCAGCGTGACTGGTCTTGGAAACACAGATACGCAGTATTTT.

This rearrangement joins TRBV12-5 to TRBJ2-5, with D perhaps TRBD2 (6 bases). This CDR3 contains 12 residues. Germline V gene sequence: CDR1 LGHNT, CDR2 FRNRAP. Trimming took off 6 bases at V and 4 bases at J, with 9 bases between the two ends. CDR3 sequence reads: CASGMGGETQYF. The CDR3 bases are TGTGCTAGTGGCATGGGGGGAGAGACCCAGTACTTC.

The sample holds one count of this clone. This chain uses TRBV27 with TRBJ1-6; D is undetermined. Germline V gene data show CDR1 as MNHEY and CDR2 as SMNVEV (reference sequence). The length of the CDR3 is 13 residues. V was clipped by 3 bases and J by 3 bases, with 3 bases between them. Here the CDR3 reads CASSFNYNSPLHF. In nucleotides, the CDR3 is TGTGCCAGCAGTTTCAACTATAATTCACCCCTCCACTTT.

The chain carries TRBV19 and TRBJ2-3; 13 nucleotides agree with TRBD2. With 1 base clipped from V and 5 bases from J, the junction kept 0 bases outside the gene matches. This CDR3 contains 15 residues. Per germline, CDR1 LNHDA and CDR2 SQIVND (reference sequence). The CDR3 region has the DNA TGTGCCAGTAGTATAGGACTAGCGGGAGGAGATACGCAGTATTTT. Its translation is CASSIGLAGGDTQYF.

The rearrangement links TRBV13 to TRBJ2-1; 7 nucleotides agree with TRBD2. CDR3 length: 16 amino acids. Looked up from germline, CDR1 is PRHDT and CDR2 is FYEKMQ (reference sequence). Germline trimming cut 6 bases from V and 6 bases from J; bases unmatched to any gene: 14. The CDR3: CASRQGPRLASNEQFF. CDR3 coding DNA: TGTGCCAGCAGACAAGGGCCGAGACTAGCTTCCAATGAGCAGTTCTTC.

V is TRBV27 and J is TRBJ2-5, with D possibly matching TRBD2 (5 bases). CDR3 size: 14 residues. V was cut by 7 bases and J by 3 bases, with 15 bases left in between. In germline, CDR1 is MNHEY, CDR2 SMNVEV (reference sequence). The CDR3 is CASTGSATKETQYF. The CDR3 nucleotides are TGTGCCAGCACGGGTAGCGCGACCAAAGAGACCCAGTACTTC.

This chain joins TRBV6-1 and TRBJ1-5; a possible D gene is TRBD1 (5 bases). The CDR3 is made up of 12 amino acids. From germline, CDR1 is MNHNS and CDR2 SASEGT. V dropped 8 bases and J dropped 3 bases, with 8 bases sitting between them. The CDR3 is CASGHLNQPQHF. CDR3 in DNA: TGTGCCAGCGGACACCTCAATCAGCCCCAGCATTTT.

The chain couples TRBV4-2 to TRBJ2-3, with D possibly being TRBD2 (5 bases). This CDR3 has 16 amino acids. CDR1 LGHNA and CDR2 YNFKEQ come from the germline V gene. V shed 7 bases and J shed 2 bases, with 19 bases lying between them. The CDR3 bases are TGTGCCAGCACCCCGGAGTTGAGGGAGTTCACAGATACGCAGTATTTT. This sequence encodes CASTPELREFTDTQYF.

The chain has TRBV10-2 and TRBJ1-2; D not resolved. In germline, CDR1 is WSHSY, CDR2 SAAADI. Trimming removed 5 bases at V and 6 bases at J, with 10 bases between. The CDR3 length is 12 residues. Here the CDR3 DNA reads TGCGCCAGCAGTCTGGGAGGGAATGGCTACACCTTC. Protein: CASSLGGNGYTF.

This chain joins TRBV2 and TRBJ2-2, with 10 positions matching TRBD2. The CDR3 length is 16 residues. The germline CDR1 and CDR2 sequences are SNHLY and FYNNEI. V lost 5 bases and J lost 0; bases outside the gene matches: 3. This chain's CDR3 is CASSTTSGTNTGELFF. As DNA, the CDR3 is TGTGCCAGCAGTACAACTAGCGGGACGAACACCGGGGAGCTGTTTTTT.

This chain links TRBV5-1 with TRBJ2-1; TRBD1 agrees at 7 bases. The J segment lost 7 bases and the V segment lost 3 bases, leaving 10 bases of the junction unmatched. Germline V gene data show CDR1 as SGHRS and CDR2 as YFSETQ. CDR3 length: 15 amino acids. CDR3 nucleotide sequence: TGCGCCAGCAGCTATCGACAGGGAACCCAAAATGAGCAGTTCTTC. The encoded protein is CASSYRQGTQNEQFF.

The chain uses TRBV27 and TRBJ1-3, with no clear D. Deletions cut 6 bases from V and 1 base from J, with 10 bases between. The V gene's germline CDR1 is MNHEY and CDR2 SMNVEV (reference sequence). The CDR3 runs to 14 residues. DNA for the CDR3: TGTGCCAGCAGAGGGAGTCTTTCTGGAAACACCATATATTTT. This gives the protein CASRGSLSGNTIYF.